One and the same sample provided the 3 T cell receptor beta chains below, sequenced in a study of T cell changes during pregnancy in multiple sclerosis. This table comes from immunoSEQ multiplex PCR, and its TCRdb copy is limited to in-frame clones, with some not included. The sample has about 89,000 clones, around 94% seen once. The material sequenced was peripheral blood, taken in the third trimester of pregnancy. These receptors all stem from a female donor with multiple sclerosis, enrolled in a pregnancy study.

The chain recombines TRBV28 with TRBJ2-7; 11 nucleotides match TRBD1. This CDR3 is 13 amino acids long. Germline CDR1 and CDR2: MDHEN and SYDVKM. CDR3 sequence reads: CSTGQGATYEQYF. CDR3 nucleotides: TGTTCCACCGGACAGGGGGCGACTTACGAGCAGTACTTC.

This clone was counted once. The chain couples TRBV2 to TRBJ2-1, with D perhaps TRBD2 (5 bases). From germline, CDR1 is SNHLY and CDR2 FYNNEI. Trimming removed 8 bases from V and 3 bases from J, with 14 bases in between. The CDR3 contains 14 residues. The CDR3 here is CASPAAGIYNEQFF. CDR3 DNA: TGTGCCAGCCCGGCGGCGGGTATCTACAATGAGCAGTTCTTC.

This sequence joins TRBV6-5 and TRBJ1-1, with 9 bases lining up with TRBD1. Germline lookup yields CDR1 MNHEY and CDR2 SVGAGI. This CDR3 comprises 15 residues. Germline trimming cut 6 bases from V and 0 bases from J; bases unmatched to any gene: 5. CDR3 nucleotide sequence: TGTGCCAGCAGCCCCCGGGACAGGGTGAACACTGAAGCTTTCTTT. Protein: CASSPRDRVNTEAFF.